The clone carrying this TCR beta chain was detected only a few times. What it binds is unknown. Alongside a J-beta primer mix, a sample-barcoded 5' primer served in a second PCR lasting 7 to 11 cycles. TCRdb processed the 5' RACE reads anew with MiXCR; each CDR3 protein has one entry. The sample includes 850,000 to 1,100,000 distinct CDR3 sequences, 35% to 40% of them seen just once. Germline-derived CDR1 and CDR2 are SNHLY and FYNNEI. Trimming stripped 2 bases from V and 7 bases from J, with 12 bases between. The CDR3 has 14 residues. This sample is drawn from a study of blood T cells in healthy people across ages. General study points: Possibly confounding the expanded clonotype changes was the fact that donor CMV status was unknown. Older age went with lower TCR beta diversity per million T cells, in a roughly linear way.

What was sequenced was blood. The chain recombines TRBV2 with TRBJ2-4; possibly TRBD2 for D (5 bases). The receptor comes from a man between 18 and 29 years old in good health. CDR3 region: CASSERGQINIQYF. CDR3 nucleotides: TGTGCCAGCAGTGAACGCGGGCAGATTAACATTCAGTACTTC.